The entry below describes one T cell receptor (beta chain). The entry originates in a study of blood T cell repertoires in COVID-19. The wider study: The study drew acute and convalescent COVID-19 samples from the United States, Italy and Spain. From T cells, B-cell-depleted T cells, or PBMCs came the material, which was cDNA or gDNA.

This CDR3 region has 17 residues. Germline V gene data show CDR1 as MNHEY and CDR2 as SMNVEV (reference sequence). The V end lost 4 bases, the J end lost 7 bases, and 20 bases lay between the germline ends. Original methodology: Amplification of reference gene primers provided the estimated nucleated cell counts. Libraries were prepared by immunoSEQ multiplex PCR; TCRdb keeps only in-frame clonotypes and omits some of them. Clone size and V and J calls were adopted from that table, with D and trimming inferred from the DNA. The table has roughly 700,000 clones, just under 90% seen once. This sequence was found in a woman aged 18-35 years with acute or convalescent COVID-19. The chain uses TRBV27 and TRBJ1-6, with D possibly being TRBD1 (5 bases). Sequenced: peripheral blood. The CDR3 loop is CASSSSTDIRMNSPLHF. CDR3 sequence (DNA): TGTGCCAGCAGTTCCTCGACAGATATTCGTATGAATTCACCCCTCCACTTT.